Listed here is a single T cell receptor beta chain. This clone has more than one count but fewer than ten. What this receptor recognizes is not known. No much larger clonotype is one base removed from it; base qualities were not supplied. This sample stems from a study of blood T cell repertoires in COVID-19 (TCRdb year 2020). About the study as a whole: Collaborator samples came from the United States, Italy and Spain and covered acute and convalescent phases of COVID-19. The prospective study material was composed of cDNA or gDNA derived from T cells, B-cell-depleted T cells, or PBMCs. The dataset comprised deeply sampled blood TCRbeta repertoires from subjects exposed to, actively infected with, or recovered from COVID-19. The repertoires were made available in a free public database intended to serve as a resource for research on the immune response to SARS-CoV-2. Samples were obtained from the ongoing ImmuneRACE study (first 160 participants) and from approximately 1,200 subjects provided by 6 global collaborators. Sample metadata almost always included a de-identified subject ID, COVID-19 status, age in years and sex. Where available, HLA class I and class II types were obtained from metadata supplied by the sample provider rather than from assay-based typing.

V trim: 4 bases; J trim: 1 base; unmatched bases: 7. From the cysteine up to the phenylalanine, the CDR3 has a length of 17 residues. Only CDR3 DNA remains: 51 bases, in frame from the first base. Via the germline V gene, CDR1 is SGHVS and CDR2 FQNEAQ. TCRbeta CDR3 regions were amplified from genomic DNA by means of the immunoSEQ Assay, a bias-controlled multiplex PCR. As for the original processing: Nucleated cell counts per sample were estimated from amplification of reference gene primers within the assay. Sequence reads were collapsed and filtered to measure the absolute abundance of every unique TCRbeta CDR3 rearrangement. For each sample, productive Simpson clonality was calculated as the square root of Simpson's diversity index over productive rearrangements. Sourced from immuneACCESS, this table was stored by TCRdb with only in-frame sequences that have V and J called. A share of the clones is absent; for the studies checked, an unresolved V gene accounts for under half, and the remainder has no known explanation. V and J calls and clone size are as listed in that table; D and trimming were resolved from the DNA. In this sample the table shows under 75,000 clones, more than 65% of which occur a single time. The ten biggest clones cover 5.5% of the sample.

Points the paper makes about the study in general: How much clinical and demographic metadata was included differed by source and by participant, and the metadata was provided uncurated.

Collaborating institutions collected whole blood in K2EDTA tubes following their own protocols. For TCRbeta analysis, collaborators shipped samples as frozen whole blood, isolated PBMCs, or DNA extracted from either of those sample types. The sequenced material came from peripheral blood. The TCR was taken from an older woman with acute or convalescent COVID-19. The chain is assembled from TRBV7-8 and TRBJ2-5, and 12 junction bases match TRBD2. The sequenced DNA is TGTGCCAGCAGCTCTCAGGGACTAGCGGGTATCCAAGAGACCCAGTACTTC. This translates into CASSSQGLAGIQETQYF.